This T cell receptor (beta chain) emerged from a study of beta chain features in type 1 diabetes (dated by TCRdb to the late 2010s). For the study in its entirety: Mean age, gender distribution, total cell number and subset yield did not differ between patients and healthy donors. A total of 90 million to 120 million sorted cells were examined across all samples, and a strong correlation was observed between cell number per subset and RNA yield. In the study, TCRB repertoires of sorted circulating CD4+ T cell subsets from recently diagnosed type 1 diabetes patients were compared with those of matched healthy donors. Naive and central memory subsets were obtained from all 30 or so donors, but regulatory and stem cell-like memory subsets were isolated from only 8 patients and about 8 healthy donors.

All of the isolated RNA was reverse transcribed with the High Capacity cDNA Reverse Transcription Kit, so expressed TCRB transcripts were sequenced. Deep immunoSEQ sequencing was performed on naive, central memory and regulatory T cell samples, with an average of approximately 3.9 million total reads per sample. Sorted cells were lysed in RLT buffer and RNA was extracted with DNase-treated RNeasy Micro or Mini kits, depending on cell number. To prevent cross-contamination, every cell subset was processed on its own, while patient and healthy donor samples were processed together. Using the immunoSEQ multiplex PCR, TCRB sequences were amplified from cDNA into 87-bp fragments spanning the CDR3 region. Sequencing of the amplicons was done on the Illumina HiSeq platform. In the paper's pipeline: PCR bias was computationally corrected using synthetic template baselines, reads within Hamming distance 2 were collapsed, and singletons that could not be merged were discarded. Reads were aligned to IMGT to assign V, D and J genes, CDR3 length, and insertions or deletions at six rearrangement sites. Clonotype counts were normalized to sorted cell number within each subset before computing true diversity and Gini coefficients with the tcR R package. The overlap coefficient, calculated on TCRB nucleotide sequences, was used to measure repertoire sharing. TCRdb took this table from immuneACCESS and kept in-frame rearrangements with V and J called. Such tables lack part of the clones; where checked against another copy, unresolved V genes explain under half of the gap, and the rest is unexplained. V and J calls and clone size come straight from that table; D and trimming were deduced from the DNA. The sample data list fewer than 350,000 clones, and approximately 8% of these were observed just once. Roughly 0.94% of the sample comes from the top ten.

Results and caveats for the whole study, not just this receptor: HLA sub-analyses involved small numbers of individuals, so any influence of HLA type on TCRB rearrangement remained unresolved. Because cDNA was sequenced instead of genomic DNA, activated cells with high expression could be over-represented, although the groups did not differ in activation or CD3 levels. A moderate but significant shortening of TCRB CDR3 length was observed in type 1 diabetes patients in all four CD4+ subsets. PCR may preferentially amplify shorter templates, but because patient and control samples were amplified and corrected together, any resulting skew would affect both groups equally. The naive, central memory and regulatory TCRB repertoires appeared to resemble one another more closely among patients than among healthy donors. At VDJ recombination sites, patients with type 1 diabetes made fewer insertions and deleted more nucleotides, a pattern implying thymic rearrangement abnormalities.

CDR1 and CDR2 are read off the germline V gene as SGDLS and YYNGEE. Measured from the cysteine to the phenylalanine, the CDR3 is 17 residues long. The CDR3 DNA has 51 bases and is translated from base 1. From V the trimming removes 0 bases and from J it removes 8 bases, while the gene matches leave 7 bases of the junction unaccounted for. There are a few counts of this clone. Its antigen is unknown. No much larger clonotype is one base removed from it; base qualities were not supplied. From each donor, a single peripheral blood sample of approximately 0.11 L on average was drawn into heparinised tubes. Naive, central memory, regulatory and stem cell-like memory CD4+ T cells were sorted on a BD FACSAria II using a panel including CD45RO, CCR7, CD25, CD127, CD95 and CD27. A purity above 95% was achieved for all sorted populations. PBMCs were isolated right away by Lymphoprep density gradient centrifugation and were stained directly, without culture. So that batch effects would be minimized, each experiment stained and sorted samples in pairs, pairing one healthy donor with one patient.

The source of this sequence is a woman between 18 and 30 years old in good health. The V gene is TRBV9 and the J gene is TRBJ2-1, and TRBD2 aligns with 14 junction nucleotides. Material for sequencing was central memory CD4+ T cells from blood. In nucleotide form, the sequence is TGTGCCAGCAGCGTAGCAGGACTAGCGGGGGGCCCCTATGAGCAGTTCTTC. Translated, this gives CASSVAGLAGGPYEQFF.